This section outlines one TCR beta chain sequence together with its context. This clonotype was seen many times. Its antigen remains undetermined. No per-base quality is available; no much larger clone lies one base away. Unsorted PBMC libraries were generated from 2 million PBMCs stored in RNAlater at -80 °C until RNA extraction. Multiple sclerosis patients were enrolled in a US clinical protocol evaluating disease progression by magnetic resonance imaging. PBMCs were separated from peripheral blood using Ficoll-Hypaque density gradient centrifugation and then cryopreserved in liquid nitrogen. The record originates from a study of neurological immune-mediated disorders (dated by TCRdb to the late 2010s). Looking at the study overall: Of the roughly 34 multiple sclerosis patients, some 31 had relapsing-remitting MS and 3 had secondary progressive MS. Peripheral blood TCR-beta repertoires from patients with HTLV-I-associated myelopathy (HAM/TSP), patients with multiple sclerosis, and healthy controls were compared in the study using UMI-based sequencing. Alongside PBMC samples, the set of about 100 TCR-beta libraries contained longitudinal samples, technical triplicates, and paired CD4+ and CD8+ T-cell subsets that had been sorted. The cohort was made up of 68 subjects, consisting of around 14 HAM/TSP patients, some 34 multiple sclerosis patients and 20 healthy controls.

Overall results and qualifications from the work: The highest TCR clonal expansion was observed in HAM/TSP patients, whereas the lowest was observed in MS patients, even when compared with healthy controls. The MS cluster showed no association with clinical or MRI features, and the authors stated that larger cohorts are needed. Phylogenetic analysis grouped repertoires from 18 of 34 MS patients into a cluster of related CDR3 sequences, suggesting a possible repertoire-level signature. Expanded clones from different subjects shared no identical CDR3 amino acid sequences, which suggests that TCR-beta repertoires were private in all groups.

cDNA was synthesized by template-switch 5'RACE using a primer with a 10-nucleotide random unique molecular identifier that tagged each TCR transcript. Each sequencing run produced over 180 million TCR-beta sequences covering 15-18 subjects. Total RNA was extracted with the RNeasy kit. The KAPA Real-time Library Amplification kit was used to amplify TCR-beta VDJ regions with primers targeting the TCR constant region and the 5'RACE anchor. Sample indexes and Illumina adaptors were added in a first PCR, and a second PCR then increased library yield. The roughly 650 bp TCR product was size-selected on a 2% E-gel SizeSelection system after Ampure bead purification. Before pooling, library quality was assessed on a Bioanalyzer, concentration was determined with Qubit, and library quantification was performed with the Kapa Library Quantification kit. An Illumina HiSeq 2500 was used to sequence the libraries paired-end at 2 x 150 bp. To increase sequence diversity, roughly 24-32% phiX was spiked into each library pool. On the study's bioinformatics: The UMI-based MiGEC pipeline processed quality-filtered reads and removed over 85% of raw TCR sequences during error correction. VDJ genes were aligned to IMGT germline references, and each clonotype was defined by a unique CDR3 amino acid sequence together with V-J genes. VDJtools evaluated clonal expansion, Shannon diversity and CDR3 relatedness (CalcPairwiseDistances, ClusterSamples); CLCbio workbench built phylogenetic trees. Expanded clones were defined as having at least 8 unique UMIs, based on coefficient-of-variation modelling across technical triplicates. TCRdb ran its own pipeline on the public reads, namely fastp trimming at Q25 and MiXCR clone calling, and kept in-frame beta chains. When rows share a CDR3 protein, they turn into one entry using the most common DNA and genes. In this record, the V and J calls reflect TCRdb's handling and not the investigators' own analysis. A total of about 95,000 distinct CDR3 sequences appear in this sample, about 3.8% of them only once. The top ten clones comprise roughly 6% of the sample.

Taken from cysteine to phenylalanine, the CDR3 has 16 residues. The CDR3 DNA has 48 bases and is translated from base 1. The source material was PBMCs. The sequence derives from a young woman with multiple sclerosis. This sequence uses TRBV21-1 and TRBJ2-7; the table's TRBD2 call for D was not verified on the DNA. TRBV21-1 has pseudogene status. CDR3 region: CASSKLDGRADYEQYF. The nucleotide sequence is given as TGTGCCAGCAGCAAACTAGACGGGAGGGCCGACTACGAGCAGTACTTC.